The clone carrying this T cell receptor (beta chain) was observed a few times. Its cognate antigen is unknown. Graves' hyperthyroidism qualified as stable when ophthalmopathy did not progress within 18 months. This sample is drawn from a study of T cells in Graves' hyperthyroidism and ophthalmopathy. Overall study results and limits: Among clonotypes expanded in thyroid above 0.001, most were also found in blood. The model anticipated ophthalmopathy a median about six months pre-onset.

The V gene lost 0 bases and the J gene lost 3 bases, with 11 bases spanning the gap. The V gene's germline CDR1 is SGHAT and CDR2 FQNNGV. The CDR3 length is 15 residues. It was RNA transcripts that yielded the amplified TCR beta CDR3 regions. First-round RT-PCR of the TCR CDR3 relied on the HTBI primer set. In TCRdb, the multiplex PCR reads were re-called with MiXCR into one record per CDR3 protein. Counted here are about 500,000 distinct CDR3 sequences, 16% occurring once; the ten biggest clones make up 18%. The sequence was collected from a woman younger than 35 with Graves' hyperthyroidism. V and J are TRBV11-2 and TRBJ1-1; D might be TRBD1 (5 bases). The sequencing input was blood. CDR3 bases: TGTGCCAGCAGCTTAGATGGCAGGGCGGACACTGAAGCTTTCTTT. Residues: CASSLDGRADTEAFF.